This passage covers 9 T cell receptor beta chains from one sample sequenced in a study of blood T cell repertoires in COVID-19. Sequenced by immunoSEQ multiplex PCR; TCRdb stores in-frame clones only, minus some. This sample has around 400,000 clones, with approximately 90% found just once. Sequencing used PBMCs or T cells enriched from blood (not recorded which). The source of these receptors is a woman in her forties who had been exposed to COVID-19.

This clone occurred a few times. This rearrangement joins TRBV5-1 to TRBJ2-7, with 7 bases identical to TRBD1. V shed 1 base, J shed 1 base, and the junction held 5 bases outside the gene matches. This CDR3 is built from 15 residues. Germline V gives CDR1 SGHRS, CDR2 YFSETQ. The CDR3 DNA follows: TGCGCCAGCAGCTTGAAGGGGGCAGCGTCCTACGAGCAGTACTTC. Amino acid sequence: CASSLKGAASYEQYF.

The chain carries TRBV5-6 and TRBJ1-5; 11 bases fit TRBD1. CDR1 and CDR2 (germline): SGHDT, YYEEEE. The trim removed 3 bases at V and 4 bases at J, leaving 12 bases unmatched. The CDR3 loop spans 18 amino acids. The CDR3 reads CASSSTGTGGSFNQPQHF. The CDR3 DNA reads as TGTGCCAGCAGCTCAACCGGGACAGGGGGTTCTTTTAATCAGCCCCAGCATTTT.

The V call is TRBV2, the J call TRBJ1-5; possible D gene TRBD1, 5 bases. Germline CDR1 reads SNHLY; CDR2 reads FYNNEI. Trimming pared 3 bases from V and 0 bases from J, leaving 6 bases between. The CDR3 consists of 14 residues. The CDR3 DNA is TGTGCCAGCAGTGACAGGGATAGCAATCAGCCCCAGCATTTT. This sequence encodes CASSDRDSNQPQHF. Drawing the rest from reference TRBV2 and TRBJ1-5, the complete variable domain is EPEVTQTPSHQVTQMGQEVILRCVPISNHLYFYWYRQILGQKVEFLVSFYNNEISEKSEIFDDQFSVERPDGSNFTLKIRSTKLEDSAMYFCASSDRDSNQPQHFGDGTRLSIL.

This chain connects TRBV5-4 to TRBJ2-3; 10 bases are a match to TRBD2. CDR3 length equals 15 residues. The V segment lost 4 bases and the J segment 6 bases; nucleotides outside the gene matches: 8. Germline CDR1 reads SGHNT; CDR2 reads YYREEE (reference sequence). The CDR3 loop is CASSRPAGGSDTQYF. The DNA of the CDR3 is TGTGCCAGCAGCAGGCCAGCGGGAGGGTCCGATACGCAGTATTTT.

The chain carries TRBV7-8 and TRBJ1-2, with D perhaps TRBD1 (5 bases). This CDR3 has 14 amino acids. Germline loops: CDR1 SGHVS, CDR2 FQNEAQ. V lost 9 bases and J lost 4, with 18 bases in between. CDR3 amino acids: CASLPGGRGYGYTF. The DNA for the CDR3 is TGTGCCAGTCTGCCCGGGGGTCGCGGCTATGGCTACACCTTC.

V and J are TRBV7-2 and TRBJ1-2, with TRBD1 as a possible D gene (6 bases). This CDR3 has 13 amino acids. With 2 bases removed from V and 6 bases from J, the gap between germline ends came to 10 bases. The germline gives CDR1 SGHTA, CDR2 FQGNSA. CDR3 in amino acids: CASSLWDTDGYTF. In DNA, the CDR3 is TGTGCCAGCAGCTTATGGGACACGGATGGCTACACCTTC.

J is TRBJ1-2 and V is TRBV19; no clear D. The CDR3 is made up of 15 amino acids. Germline CDR1 is LNHDA and CDR2 is SQIVND (reference sequence). The V end lost 3 bases, the J end lost 3 bases, and 14 bases lay between the germline ends. In DNA, the CDR3 is TGTGCCAGTAGTATGAAGCGTAGTCGGGACTATGGCTACACCTTC. It encodes CASSMKRSRDYGYTF.

The rearrangement uses TRBV7-2 and TRBJ1-5; maybe TRBD1 (5 bases). This CDR3 region has 15 residues. Trimming stripped 3 bases from V and 4 bases from J, with 13 bases between. Germline lookup yields CDR1 SGHTA and CDR2 FQGNSA. The CDR3: CASSLLGTTNQPQHF. The CDR3 DNA is TGTGCCAGCAGCTTGCTCGGGACTACAAATCAGCCCCAGCATTTT.

CDR3 amino acids: CASSESGGPRDTQYF. Here the CDR3 DNA reads TGTGCCAGCAGCGAGAGCGGGGGCCCCAGGGATACGCAGTATTTT. The rearrangement links TRBV9 to TRBJ2-3; 8 nucleotides agree with TRBD2. The CDR3 is made up of 15 amino acids. Germline-derived CDR1 and CDR2 are SGDLS and YYNGEE. V was pared by 3 bases and J by 6 bases, with 9 bases of the junction left unmatched. The variable domain in full, completed from reference TRBV9 and TRBJ2-3, reads DSGVTQTPKHLITATGQRVTLRCSPRSGDLSVYWYQQSLDQGLQFLIQYYNGEERAKGNILERFSAQQFPDLHSELNLSSLELGDSALYFCASSESGGPRDTQYFGPGTRLTVL.